This T cell receptor (beta chain) derives from a study of T cell responses to AZD1222 COVID-19 vaccine. Germline CDR1 SGDLS, CDR2 YYNGEE. Trimming removed 4 bases at V and 1 base at J, with 12 bases between. The CDR3 loop spans 15 amino acids. By share of the sample, this clone is medium-sized. The antigen remains undetermined. Study-level points and caveats: Clonal diversity may have been underestimated in mostly white British donors.

Assay used: immunoSEQ multiplex PCR; TCRdb lists only in-frame clones, some missing. The repertoire includes more than 140,000 clones, about 87% of them detected once, and 3% to 4% sits in the top ten. The chain uses TRBV9 and TRBJ1-5, with D tentatively TRBD1 (6 bases). This TCR was sampled from an adult in good health. Here the sequenced sample was peripheral blood, taken on day 0 of MenACWY control vaccination. This CDR3 reads CASSREGVSNQPQHF. CDR3 coding DNA: TGTGCCAGCAGCCGTGAGGGGGTAAGCAATCAGCCCCAGCATTTT.